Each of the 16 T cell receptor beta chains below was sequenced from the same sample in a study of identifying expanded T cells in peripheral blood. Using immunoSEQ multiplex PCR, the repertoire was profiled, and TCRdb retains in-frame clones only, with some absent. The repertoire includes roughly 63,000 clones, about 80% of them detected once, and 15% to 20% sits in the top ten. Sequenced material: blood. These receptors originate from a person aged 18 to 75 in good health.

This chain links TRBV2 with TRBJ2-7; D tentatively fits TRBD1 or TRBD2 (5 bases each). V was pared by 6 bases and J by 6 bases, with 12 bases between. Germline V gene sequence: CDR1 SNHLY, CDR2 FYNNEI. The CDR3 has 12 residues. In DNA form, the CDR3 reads TGTGCCAGCAGCAGGGAGTTTGGCGAGCAGTACTTC. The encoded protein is CASSREFGEQYF.

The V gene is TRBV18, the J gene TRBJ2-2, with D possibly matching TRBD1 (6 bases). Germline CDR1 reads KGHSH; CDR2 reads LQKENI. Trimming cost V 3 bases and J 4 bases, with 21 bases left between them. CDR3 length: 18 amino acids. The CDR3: CASSPYTQGPGGTGELFF. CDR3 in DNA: TGTGCCAGCTCACCCTACACTCAGGGGCCGGGCGGCACCGGGGAGCTGTTTTTT.

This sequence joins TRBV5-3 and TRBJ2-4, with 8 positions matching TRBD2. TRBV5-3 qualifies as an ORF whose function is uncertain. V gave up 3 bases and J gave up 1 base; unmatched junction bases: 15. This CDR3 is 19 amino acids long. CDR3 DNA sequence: TGTGCCAGAAGCTCTCCCGAGTCTAAACTAGCGGCGGCCAAAAACATTCAGTACTTC. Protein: CARSSPESKLAAAKNIQYF.

The CDR3 DNA sequence: TGTGCCAGCAGCCGCGGACAGGGGGTTATCGGGGAGCTGTTTTTT. It translates to CASSRGQGVIGELFF. This chain joins TRBV7-9 and TRBJ2-2; TRBD1 matches at 10 bases. The CDR3 is made up of 15 amino acids. V was clipped by 5 bases and J by 7 bases; unmatched bases: 7. In germline, CDR1 is SEHNR, CDR2 FQNEAQ (reference sequence).

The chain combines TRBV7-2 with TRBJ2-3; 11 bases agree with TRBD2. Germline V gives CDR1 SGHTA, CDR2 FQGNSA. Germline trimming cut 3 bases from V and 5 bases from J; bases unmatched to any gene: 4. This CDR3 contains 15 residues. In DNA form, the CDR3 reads TGTGCCAGCAGCTTTCCTAGCGGGGGGCGAGATACGCAGTATTTT. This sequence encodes CASSFPSGGRDTQYF.

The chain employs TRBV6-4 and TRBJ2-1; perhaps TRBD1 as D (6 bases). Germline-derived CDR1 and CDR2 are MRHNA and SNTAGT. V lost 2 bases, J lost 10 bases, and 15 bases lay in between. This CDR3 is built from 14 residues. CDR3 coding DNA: TGTGCCAGCAGTGACGCCCCAGGGGCTGACGAGCAGTTCTTC. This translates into CASSDAPGADEQFF.

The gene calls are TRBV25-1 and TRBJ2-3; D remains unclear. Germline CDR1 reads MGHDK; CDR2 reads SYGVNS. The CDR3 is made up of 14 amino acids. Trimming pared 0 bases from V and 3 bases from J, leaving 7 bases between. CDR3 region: CASSEYSPTDTQYF. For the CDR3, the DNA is TGTGCCAGCAGTGAATACTCCCCGACAGATACGCAGTATTTT.

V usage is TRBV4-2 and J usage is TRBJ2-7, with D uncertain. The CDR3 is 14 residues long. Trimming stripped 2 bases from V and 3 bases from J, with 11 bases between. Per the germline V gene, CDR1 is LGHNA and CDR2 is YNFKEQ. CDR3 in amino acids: CASSQSVGSYEQYF. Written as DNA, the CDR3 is TGTGCCAGCAGCCAATCCGTAGGAAGCTACGAGCAGTACTTC.

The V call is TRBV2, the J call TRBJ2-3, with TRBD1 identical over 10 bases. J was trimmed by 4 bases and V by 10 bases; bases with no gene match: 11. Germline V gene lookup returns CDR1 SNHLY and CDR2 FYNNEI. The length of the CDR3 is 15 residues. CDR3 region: CATSPGTGVPDTQYF. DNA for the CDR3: TGTGCCACCAGCCCCGGGACAGGGGTCCCAGATACGCAGTATTTT.

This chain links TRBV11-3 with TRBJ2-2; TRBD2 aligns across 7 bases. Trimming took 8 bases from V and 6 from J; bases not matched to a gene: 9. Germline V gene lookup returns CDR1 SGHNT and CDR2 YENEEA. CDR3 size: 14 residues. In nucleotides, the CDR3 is TGTGCCAGCTGGGGAGGGAGTGGCGCCGGGGAGCTGTTTTTT. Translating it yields CASWGGSGAGELFF.

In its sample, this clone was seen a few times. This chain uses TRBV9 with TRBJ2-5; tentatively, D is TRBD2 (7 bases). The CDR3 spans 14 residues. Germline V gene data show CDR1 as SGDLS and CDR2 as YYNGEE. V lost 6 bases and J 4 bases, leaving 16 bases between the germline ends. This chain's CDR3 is CASNPGGGSETQYF. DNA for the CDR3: TGTGCCAGCAACCCGGGGGGCGGCTCAGAGACCCAGTACTTC.

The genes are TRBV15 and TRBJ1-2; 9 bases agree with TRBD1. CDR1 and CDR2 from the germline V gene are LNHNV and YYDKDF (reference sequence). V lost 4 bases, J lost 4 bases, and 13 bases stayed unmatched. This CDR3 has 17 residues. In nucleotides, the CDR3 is TGTGCCACCAGCACGGAATCTCACAGGGGGCGCTTCTATGGCTACACCTTC. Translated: CATSTESHRGRFYGYTF.

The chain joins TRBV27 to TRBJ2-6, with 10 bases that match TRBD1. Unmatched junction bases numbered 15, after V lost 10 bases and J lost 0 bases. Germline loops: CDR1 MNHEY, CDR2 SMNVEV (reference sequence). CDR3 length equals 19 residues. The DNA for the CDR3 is TGTGCCAAACAGCTCCGATGCGGGACAGGGGTCTCTGGGGCCAACGTCCTGACTTTC. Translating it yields CAKQLRCGTGVSGANVLTF.

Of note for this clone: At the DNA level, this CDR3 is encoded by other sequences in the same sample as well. In DNA, the CDR3 is TGTGCCAGCAGCCAAGATCGGGAGGGGGCCGGGGAGCTGTTTTTT. Protein product: CASSQDREGAGELFF. The chain links TRBV4-2 to TRBJ2-2, with TRBD2 identical over 8 bases. Losses at the gene ends were 0 bases for V and 6 bases for J; bases not matched to a gene: 3. This CDR3 has 15 amino acids. Looked up from germline, CDR1 is LGHNA and CDR2 is YNFKEQ.

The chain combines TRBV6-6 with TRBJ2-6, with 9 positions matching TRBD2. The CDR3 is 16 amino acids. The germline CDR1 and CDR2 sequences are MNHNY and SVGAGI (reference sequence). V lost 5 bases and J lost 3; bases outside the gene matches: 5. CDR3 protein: CASSVREGRGANVLTF. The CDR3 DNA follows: TGTGCCAGCAGTGTGCGGGAGGGCCGTGGGGCCAACGTCCTGACTTTC.

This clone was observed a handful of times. CDR3 nucleotide sequence: TGTGCCAGCAGCTTAGGGCAGGACGCTCTGAACACTGAAGCTTTCTTT. Protein product: CASSLGQDALNTEAFF. V gene TRBV11-2 combines with J gene TRBJ1-1, with D unresolved. Germline V gene sequence: CDR1 SGHAT, CDR2 FQNNGV. The CDR3 length is 16 residues. Trimming stripped 1 base from V and 0 bases from J, with 12 bases between.